This is a list of T cell receptor beta chains from one sample in a study of a mutant IDH1 vaccine in newly diagnosed glioma. Clones were read by immunoSEQ multiplex PCR, and TCRdb kept only the in-frame ones, dropping some. The sample yields 75,000 to 95,000 clones, around nine tenths seen once. Their antigen targets remain unknown. The input for sequencing was PBMCs, taken from a glioma patient whose treatment included an IDH1 peptide vaccine. The receptors were sampled from a woman between 50 and 59 years old with glioma. Each CDR3 is given with its conserved first and last residue. D genes are given only for firm matches. Not every row has a clone size; where given, it reads once, few, many or a size class.

.	.	TRBV15	TRBJ1-6	CATSRDGPNSPLHF	TGTGCCACCAGCAGAGATGGTCCGAATTCACCCCTCCACTTT
.	.	TRBV6-5	TRBJ2-7	CASSDPATYEQYF	TGTGCCAGCAGTGACCCGGCCACCTACGAGCAGTACTTC
.	.	TRBV28	TRBJ1-2	CASTPATRGGYTF	TGTGCCAGCACCCCCGCTACAAGGGGTGGCTACACCTTC
.	TRBD2	TRBV5-4	TRBJ2-1	CASSFSGTSGSIEQFF	TGTGCCAGCAGCTTCTCCGGGACTAGCGGGAGTATTGAGCAGTTCTTC
.	.	TRBV5-5	TRBJ2-7	CASSLTGAAYEQYF	TGTGCCAGCAGTTTAACAGGCGCAGCCTACGAGCAGTACTTC
.	.	TRBV30	TRBJ2-3	CAWKRGVGTDTQYF	TGTGCCTGGAAGAGAGGGGTCGGCACAGATACGCAGTATTTT
.	TRBD1	TRBV6-1	TRBJ1-1	CASSVRTGYSEAFF	TGTGCCAGCAGTGTAAGGACAGGGTATAGTGAAGCTTTCTTT
.	TRBD1	TRBV6-5	TRBJ1-4	CASSYRRTGGNEKLFF	TGTGCCAGCAGTTACCGCAGGACAGGGGGTAACGAAAAACTGTTTTTT
.	.	TRBV13	TRBJ1-1	CASTQEVNTEAFF	TGTGCCAGCACCCAGGAGGTGAACACTGAAGCTTTCTTT
.	TRBD1	TRBV5-1	TRBJ1-1	CASSGRQGGTEAFF	TGCGCCAGCAGCGGCCGACAGGGAGGGACTGAAGCTTTCTTT
.	TRBD1	TRBV6-1	TRBJ2-3	CASSTRQGARDTQYF	TGTGCCAGCAGTACCCGACAGGGGGCTAGAGATACGCAGTATTTT
.	.	TRBV28	TRBJ1-5	CASSLGGQPQHF	TGTGCCAGCAGTTTAGGGGGTCAGCCCCAGCATTTT
.	TRBD1	TRBV5-1	TRBJ2-3	CASSDRGQVSDTQYF	TGCGCCAGCAGCGACCGTGGACAGGTCTCAGATACGCAGTATTTT
few	.	TRBV10-1	TRBJ1-1	CASAPRRNTEAFF	TGCGCCAGCGCGCCGCGACGGAACACTGAAGCTTTCTTT
.	.	TRBV29-1	TRBJ2-7	CSVRRSGTSYEQYF	TGCAGCGTTCGACGTTCCGGGACCTCCTACGAGCAGTACTTC
.	.	TRBV29-1	TRBJ1-2	CSVETNYGYTF	TGCAGCGTTGAAACTAACTATGGCTACACCTTC
.	TRBD1	TRBV6-5	TRBJ1-1	CASSFQGASAFF	TGTGCCAGCAGTTTTCAGGGGGCTTCAGCTTTCTTT
once	TRBD1	TRBV18	TRBJ2-7	CASSLPPGQGLYEQYF	TGTGCCAGCTCACTACCTCCGGGACAGGGTCTCTACGAGCAGTACTTC
.	.	TRBV7-9	TRBJ2-7	CASSSGLYEQYF	TGTGCCAGCAGCTCGGGACTCTACGAGCAGTACTTC
.	.	TRBV30	TRBJ2-7	CAWSVMAIGEQYF	TGTGCCTGGAGTGTAATGGCCATAGGGGAGCAGTACTTC
.	TRBD2	TRBV7-6	TRBJ2-7	CASSVGSGRTLRWEQYF	TGTGCCAGCAGCGTGGGGAGCGGGAGGACCTTACGGTGGGAGCAGTACTTC
.	.	TRBV5-4	TRBJ2-1	CASSLRLDFYNEQFF	TGTGCCAGCAGCTTGAGGCTAGACTTCTACAATGAGCAGTTCTTC
.	.	TRBV2	TRBJ2-7	CASRVRNLGDEQYF	TGTGCCAGCAGGGTCCGCAACCTCGGGGACGAGCAGTACTTC
few	TRBD1	TRBV30	TRBJ2-7	CAWTDRVRDYEQYF	TGTGCCTGGACTGACAGGGTTCGGGACTACGAGCAGTACTTC
.	TRBD2	TRBV10-3	TRBJ2-5	CAISEEGGRQETQYF	TGTGCCATCAGTGAGGAGGGAGGGCGCCAAGAGACCCAGTACTTC
.	TRBD2	TRBV9	TRBJ2-3	CASSVLAGGSTDTQYF	TGTGCCAGCAGCGTACTGGCGGGAGGGTCCACAGATACGCAGTATTTT
.	.	TRBV19	TRBJ1-5	CASSPLGYSNQPQHF	TGTGCCAGTAGTCCCTTGGGATATAGCAATCAGCCCCAGCATTTT
.	.	TRBV19	TRBJ2-6	CASSTPSGSGANVLTF	TGTGCCAGTAGTACCCCATCGGGCTCTGGGGCCAACGTCCTGACTTTC
.	TRBD2	TRBV28	TRBJ2-7	CASSSGLAGGYEQYF	TGTGCCAGCAGTTCAGGACTAGCGGGGGGCTACGAGCAGTACTTC
.	.	TRBV28	TRBJ1-2	CASSPGSGTVINGYTF	TGTGCCAGCAGTCCAGGTTCCGGGACGGTGATTAATGGCTACACCTTC
.	.	TRBV5-1	TRBJ2-1	CASSLAVIGNSYNEQFF	TGCGCCAGCAGCTTGGCCGTGATCGGGAACTCCTACAATGAGCAGTTCTTC
.	TRBD1	TRBV5-1	TRBJ1-1	CASSPRGTEAFF	TGCGCCAGCAGCCCCAGGGGGACTGAAGCTTTCTTT
.	.	TRBV9	TRBJ1-2	CASSVDSYYGYTF	TGTGCCAGCAGCGTGGACAGTTACTATGGCTACACCTTC
.	.	TRBV5-5	TRBJ2-1	CASSLQPNNEQFF	TGTGCCAGCAGCCTCCAACCTAACAATGAGCAGTTCTTC
few	.	TRBV6-5	TRBJ1-3	CASRQGRGSDIYF	TGTGCCAGCAGACAGGGTCGTGGGTCTGACATATATTTT
few	TRBD1	TRBV2	TRBJ1-5	CASREGQGGQPQHF	TGTGCCAGCAGGGAGGGACAGGGCGGTCAGCCCCAGCATTTT
.	.	TRBV18	TRBJ1-6	CASSPSGGDSPLHF	TGTGCCAGCTCACCCTCCGGTGGCGATTCACCCCTCCACTTT
.	.	TRBV18	TRBJ1-1	CASSPHPPEAFF	TGTGCCAGCTCCCCACATCCCCCGGAGGCTTTCTTT
few	.	TRBV10-3	TRBJ1-5	CAISGTGRTGQPQHF	TGTGCCATCAGTGGAACAGGGAGAACGGGTCAGCCCCAGCATTTT
.	TRBD2	TRBV6-5	TRBJ2-1	CASTSGSKYEQFF	TGTGCCAGCACCAGCGGGAGCAAATATGAGCAGTTCTTC
.	.	TRBV30	TRBJ2-7	CAWSPLSSYEQYF	TGTGCCTGGAGCCCTCTATCCTCCTACGAGCAGTACTTC
.	.	TRBV5-1	TRBJ2-1	CASSLLGGEGEQFF	TGCGCCAGCAGCTTGTTAGGGGGAGAGGGTGAGCAGTTCTTC
.	.	TRBV10-3	TRBJ1-5	CATRRETWGEDQPQHF	TGTGCCACCAGACGGGAGACATGGGGAGAGGATCAGCCCCAGCATTTT
few	.	TRBV6-5	TRBJ2-2	CASSYWASTGELFF	TGTGCCAGCAGTTACTGGGCTTCCACCGGGGAGCTGTTTTTT
.	TRBD1	TRBV6-5	TRBJ1-5	CASRGGQGNQPQHF	TGTGCCAGCAGGGGCGGACAGGGCAATCAGCCCCAGCATTTT